A selection of T cell receptor beta chains follows, all from one sample in a study of blood T cell repertoires in COVID-19. The data were produced by immunoSEQ multiplex PCR, yet TCRdb's version contains in-frame clones alone and is incomplete. The sample lists some 11,000 clones; 73% were seen once. What was sequenced was peripheral blood. Receptor source: a human donor in a cohort sampled during active COVID-19. CDR3s include the opening cysteine and the closing phenylalanine or tryptophan. Fields, in order: J gene, D gene, V gene, clone size, CDR3 DNA, CDR3 protein. The D gene is left open where the match is weak. Clone size is shown for a subset of rows, as once, few, many or a class of expanded clone.

J gene: TRBJ2-3; D gene: TRBD2; V gene: TRBV7-8; clone size: NA; CDR3 DNA: TGTGCCAGCAGCTTAGGGAGGGCTAGCGGGAGGAGCATCGCAGATACGCAGTATTTT; CDR3 protein: CASSLGRASGRSIADTQYF
J gene: TRBJ1-5; D gene: TRBD1; V gene: TRBV19; clone size: few; CDR3 DNA: TGTGCCAGTAGCCATCTGGGACAGGGGAATACTCAGCCCCAGCATTTT; CDR3 protein: CASSHLGQGNTQPQHF
J gene: TRBJ2-1; D gene: TRBD1; V gene: TRBV4-1; clone size: once; CDR3 DNA: TGCGCCAGCAGACCGACAGGGCAGACCTACAATGAGCAGTTCTTC; CDR3 protein: CASRPTGQTYNEQFF
J gene: TRBJ2-3; D gene: NA; V gene: TRBV11-3; clone size: NA; CDR3 DNA: TGTGCCAGCAGCTTGCGACAGAGCACAGATACGCAGTATTTT; CDR3 protein: CASSLRQSTDTQYF
J gene: TRBJ2-7; D gene: NA; V gene: TRBV6-6; clone size: NA; CDR3 DNA: TGTGCCAGCAGTTACTCGGGCAGCCCATACGAGCAGTACTTC; CDR3 protein: CASSYSGSPYEQYF
J gene: TRBJ1-1; D gene: TRBD1; V gene: TRBV19; clone size: NA; CDR3 DNA: TGTGCCAGTAGTGTGGACAGGGATAGCACTGAAGCTTTCTTT; CDR3 protein: CASSVDRDSTEAFF
J gene: TRBJ2-1; D gene: NA; V gene: TRBV2; clone size: many; CDR3 DNA: TGTGCCAGCAGTGAAGCAGAGAGCTCCTACAATGAGCAGTTCTTC; CDR3 protein: CASSEAESSYNEQFF
J gene: TRBJ1-5; D gene: TRBD1; V gene: TRBV7-2; clone size: once; CDR3 DNA: TGTGCCCCAAAAGCCCCGACAGGGTCGTTCATAGGCAATCAGCCCCAGCATTTT; CDR3 protein: CAPKAPTGSFIGNQPQHF
J gene: TRBJ1-1; D gene: NA; V gene: TRBV7-2; clone size: NA; CDR3 DNA: TGTGCCAGCAGCTTAGTGAGCGGTGTGGATACTGAAGCTTTCTTT; CDR3 protein: CASSLVSGVDTEAFF
J gene: TRBJ2-1; D gene: NA; V gene: TRBV11-2; clone size: NA; CDR3 DNA: TGTGCCAGCAGCCGCGGGGGCCCAGAGCAGTTCTTC; CDR3 protein: CASSRGGPEQFF
J gene: TRBJ1-4; D gene: NA; V gene: TRBV5-8; clone size: NA; CDR3 DNA: TGTGCCAGCAGCTCGGGCCGTAGGAGGAATGAAAAACTGTTTTTT; CDR3 protein: CASSSGRRRNEKLFF
J gene: TRBJ1-6; D gene: TRBD1; V gene: TRBV6-5; clone size: NA; CDR3 DNA: TGTGCCAGCAGGACGGGACAGGGGTACAATTCACCCCTCCACTTT; CDR3 protein: CASRTGQGYNSPLHF
J gene: TRBJ2-7; D gene: TRBD2; V gene: TRBV5-1; clone size: NA; CDR3 DNA: TGCGCCAGCAGCTTGGTGGGACGGGGACTAATCGGGAGGGCCTACGAGCAGTACTTC; CDR3 protein: CASSLVGRGLIGRAYEQYF
J gene: TRBJ2-7; D gene: TRBD2; V gene: TRBV6-5; clone size: NA; CDR3 DNA: TGTGCCAGCAGCAAGAGCGGGGAACGGTACGAGCAGTACTTC; CDR3 protein: CASSKSGERYEQYF
J gene: TRBJ2-1; D gene: TRBD2; V gene: TRBV6-2/TRBV6-3; clone size: NA; CDR3 DNA: TGTGCCAGCAGTTTAGCGGGGATGAGGAATGAGCAGTTCTTC; CDR3 protein: CASSLAGMRNEQFF
J gene: TRBJ2-1; D gene: TRBD2; V gene: TRBV28; clone size: NA; CDR3 DNA: TGTGCCACTCGCCCCGGCGGGAGCCGGGGTGAGCAGTTCTTC; CDR3 protein: CATRPGGSRGEQFF
J gene: TRBJ2-7; D gene: TRBD1; V gene: TRBV28; clone size: medium-sized; CDR3 DNA: TGTGCCAGCAGTTTCCGGGACAGGGGCTACGAGCAGTACTTC; CDR3 protein: CASSFRDRGYEQYF
J gene: TRBJ2-3; D gene: TRBD2; V gene: TRBV7-2; clone size: few; CDR3 DNA: TGTGCCAGCAGCCCGAGGACTAGCGGGGGTTGGACAGATACGCAGTATTTT; CDR3 protein: CASSPRTSGGWTDTQYF
J gene: TRBJ1-2; D gene: NA; V gene: TRBV5-4; clone size: NA; CDR3 DNA: TGTGCCAGCAGCTACCAATATAGCCCGTATGGCTACACCTTC; CDR3 protein: CASSYQYSPYGYTF
J gene: TRBJ1-2; D gene: TRBD1; V gene: TRBV5-8; clone size: NA; CDR3 DNA: TGTGCCAGCAGCTTCTCTGACAGGGGCTATGGCTACACCTTC; CDR3 protein: CASSFSDRGYGYTF
J gene: TRBJ2-3; D gene: TRBD2; V gene: TRBV9; clone size: few; CDR3 DNA: TGTGCCAGCAGCGTAGGAAATAGCGGGAGGTCCGCAGATACGCAGTATTTT; CDR3 protein: CASSVGNSGRSADTQYF
J gene: TRBJ1-1; D gene: TRBD1; V gene: TRBV6-2/TRBV6-3; clone size: NA; CDR3 DNA: TGTGCCAGCAGTTACTGGGGGACAGGGGCCACTGAAGCTTTCTTT; CDR3 protein: CASSYWGTGATEAFF
J gene: TRBJ1-4; D gene: NA; V gene: TRBV6-1; clone size: NA; CDR3 DNA: TGTGCCAGCAGTGATAGAATGGGGCGCGAAAAACTGTTTTTT; CDR3 protein: CASSDRMGREKLFF
J gene: TRBJ2-3; D gene: TRBD2; V gene: TRBV20-1; clone size: NA; CDR3 DNA: TGCAGTGCTAGTCTAGCGGGGGGTACACAGTATTTT; CDR3 protein: CSASLAGGTQYF
J gene: TRBJ2-7; D gene: TRBD1; V gene: TRBV11-2; clone size: few; CDR3 DNA: TGTGCCAGCAGCCCAGAAGGGACAGGAACCTACGAGCAGTACTTC; CDR3 protein: CASSPEGTGTYEQYF
J gene: TRBJ2-5; D gene: NA; V gene: TRBV28; clone size: NA; CDR3 DNA: TGTGCCAGCAGCCTGACTCGAGAGACCCAGTACTTC; CDR3 protein: CASSLTRETQYF
J gene: TRBJ1-2; D gene: TRBD1; V gene: TRBV19; clone size: NA; CDR3 DNA: TGTGCCAGTAGTACGGGACAGGGGCCGAACTATGGCTACACCTTC; CDR3 protein: CASSTGQGPNYGYTF
J gene: TRBJ1-1; D gene: TRBD1; V gene: TRBV7-9; clone size: few; CDR3 DNA: TGTGCCAGCAGCCGCTGGACAGGAACAGCGATGAACACTGAAGCTTTCTTT; CDR3 protein: CASSRWTGTAMNTEAFF
J gene: TRBJ1-2; D gene: NA; V gene: TRBV4-1; clone size: NA; CDR3 DNA: TGCGCCAGCAGCCAAGCGAGAAGAGAGTATGGCTACACCTTC; CDR3 protein: CASSQARREYGYTF
J gene: TRBJ2-7; D gene: NA; V gene: TRBV30; clone size: NA; CDR3 DNA: TGTGCCTGGAGCGACGTACAGGGTTTTGACGAGCAGTACTTC; CDR3 protein: CAWSDVQGFDEQYF
J gene: TRBJ2-7; D gene: TRBD1; V gene: TRBV2; clone size: NA; CDR3 DNA: TGTGCCAGCACAAGGGACAGCCCAAGCTCCTACGAGCAGTACTTC; CDR3 protein: CASTRDSPSSYEQYF
J gene: TRBJ2-7; D gene: NA; V gene: TRBV3-1/TRBV3-2; clone size: few; CDR3 DNA: TGTGCCAGCAGCCAAGATCAGGGGACCTACGAGCAGTACTTC; CDR3 protein: CASSQDQGTYEQYF
J gene: TRBJ1-6; D gene: NA; V gene: TRBV6-6; clone size: NA; CDR3 DNA: TGTGCCAGCAGCCATACAAATAATTCACCCCTCCACTTT; CDR3 protein: CASSHTNNSPLHF
J gene: TRBJ2-1; D gene: TRBD2; V gene: TRBV9; clone size: NA; CDR3 DNA: TGTGCCAGCAGCGTACTAGCGGATGAGCAGTTCTTC; CDR3 protein: CASSVLADEQFF
J gene: TRBJ2-1; D gene: TRBD1; V gene: TRBV27; clone size: NA; CDR3 DNA: TGTGCCAGCAGTGACAGGGACCACCGCTACAATGAGCAGTTCTTC; CDR3 protein: CASSDRDHRYNEQFF
J gene: TRBJ2-2; D gene: TRBD2; V gene: TRBV4-2; clone size: NA; CDR3 DNA: TGTGCCAGCAGCCAAGAGAGTCTAGCGGGGGCGAGGACCGGGGAGCTGTTTTTT; CDR3 protein: CASSQESLAGARTGELFF
J gene: TRBJ2-2; D gene: TRBD1; V gene: TRBV5-6; clone size: NA; CDR3 DNA: TGTGCCAGCAGCTCCCGACAGGGGGGGAACACCGGGGAGCTGTTTTTT; CDR3 protein: CASSSRQGGNTGELFF
J gene: TRBJ2-7; D gene: NA; V gene: TRBV19; clone size: NA; CDR3 DNA: TGTGCCAGTAGTATAAGGACAGAATACGAGCAGTACTTC; CDR3 protein: CASSIRTEYEQYF
J gene: TRBJ2-7; D gene: NA; V gene: TRBV6-5; clone size: NA; CDR3 DNA: TGTGCCAGCAGTCTTAACTACGAGCAGTACTTC; CDR3 protein: CASSLNYEQYF
J gene: TRBJ2-7; D gene: NA; V gene: TRBV4-1; clone size: NA; CDR3 DNA: TGCGCCAGCAGCCAGTACGGGGACTCACCCTCCTACGAGCAGTACTTC; CDR3 protein: CASSQYGDSPSYEQYF
J gene: TRBJ2-1; D gene: TRBD1; V gene: TRBV7-2; clone size: NA; CDR3 DNA: TGTGCCAGCAGCCTGAGGGGGCCCTCTTACAATGAGCAGTTCTTC; CDR3 protein: CASSLRGPSYNEQFF
J gene: TRBJ1-1; D gene: NA; V gene: TRBV7-9; clone size: NA; CDR3 DNA: TGTGCCAGCAGCTTAGGACAGAACACTGAAGCTTTCTTT; CDR3 protein: CASSLGQNTEAFF
J gene: TRBJ2-2; D gene: TRBD2; V gene: TRBV30; clone size: once; CDR3 DNA: TGTGCCTGGACCGGACTAGCGGGAGGAAGCGGGGAGCTGTTTTTT; CDR3 protein: CAWTGLAGGSGELFF
J gene: TRBJ2-7; D gene: NA; V gene: TRBV6-5; clone size: NA; CDR3 DNA: TGTGCCAGCAGTTTCACCGGGACTTCTTACGAGCAGTACTTC; CDR3 protein: CASSFTGTSYEQYF
J gene: TRBJ2-7; D gene: TRBD2; V gene: TRBV27; clone size: NA; CDR3 DNA: TGTGCCAGCAGTTTACTAGCGGGAGGCTACGAGCAGTACTTC; CDR3 protein: CASSLLAGGYEQYF
J gene: TRBJ2-7; D gene: TRBD2; V gene: TRBV10-2; clone size: NA; CDR3 DNA: TGCGCCAGCTCAGCCTTGACTAGCGGGGCCACCGAGCAGTACTTC; CDR3 protein: CASSALTSGATEQYF
J gene: TRBJ2-7; D gene: TRBD1; V gene: TRBV29-1; clone size: few; CDR3 DNA: TGCAGCGTTGGGGGACAGAAAAGCTCCTACGAGCAGTACTTC; CDR3 protein: CSVGGQKSSYEQYF
J gene: TRBJ2-1; D gene: NA; V gene: TRBV12-3/TRBV12-4; clone size: NA; CDR3 DNA: TGTGCCCCCAGTGGGCCCGCGTTCTTC; CDR3 protein: CAPSGPAFF
J gene: TRBJ2-5; D gene: TRBD2; V gene: TRBV5-4; clone size: NA; CDR3 DNA: TGTGCCAGCAGCCAAGCCGGGACTAGCGGGAGGGCCGGAGGAGAGACCCAGTACTTC; CDR3 protein: CASSQAGTSGRAGGETQYF
J gene: TRBJ2-7; D gene: TRBD1; V gene: TRBV6-5; clone size: NA; CDR3 DNA: TGTGCCAGCAGGAACCGACAGGGTTCCTACGAGCAGTACTTC; CDR3 protein: CASRNRQGSYEQYF
J gene: TRBJ1-2; D gene: NA; V gene: TRBV6-5; clone size: NA; CDR3 DNA: TGTGCCAGCAGTTACGGCAGCGGAAGGGGCTACACCTTC; CDR3 protein: CASSYGSGRGYTF
J gene: TRBJ2-3; D gene: TRBD1; V gene: TRBV19; clone size: once; CDR3 DNA: TGTGCCAGCGGGCGACAGGGGTCCTTCACAGATACGCAGTATTTT; CDR3 protein: CASGRQGSFTDTQYF
J gene: TRBJ2-3; D gene: TRBD1; V gene: TRBV7-3; clone size: NA; CDR3 DNA: TGTGCCAGCAGCTCTACCGGGACAGGGGGTTCCACAGATACGCAGTATTTT; CDR3 protein: CASSSTGTGGSTDTQYF
J gene: TRBJ2-4; D gene: TRBD1; V gene: TRBV6-5; clone size: NA; CDR3 DNA: TGTGCCAGCACCACAAGGACAGGGGGAAACATTCAGTACTTC; CDR3 protein: CASTTRTGGNIQYF
J gene: TRBJ1-4; D gene: NA; V gene: TRBV30; clone size: NA; CDR3 DNA: TGTGCCTGGAGTGTCAAGATCACCGGTGAAAAACTGTTTTTT; CDR3 protein: CAWSVKITGEKLFF
J gene: TRBJ1-2; D gene: TRBD1; V gene: TRBV30; clone size: NA; CDR3 DNA: TGTGCCTGGAAACAGGGGCTTGGCTACACCTTC; CDR3 protein: CAWKQGLGYTF
J gene: TRBJ2-2; D gene: TRBD1; V gene: TRBV28; clone size: NA; CDR3 DNA: TGTGCCAGCAGACAGGGGGTGGGAGACACCGGGGAGCTGTTTTTT; CDR3 protein: CASRQGVGDTGELFF
J gene: TRBJ2-5; D gene: NA; V gene: TRBV10-3; clone size: NA; CDR3 DNA: TGTGCCATCAGTGACCTAGGGGCGGGGAAGACCCAGTACTTC; CDR3 protein: CAISDLGAGKTQYF
J gene: TRBJ2-7; D gene: TRBD1; V gene: TRBV28; clone size: NA; CDR3 DNA: TGTGCCAGCAGTTCCTTGGGGACAGGGGCTTCCGAGCAGTACTTC; CDR3 protein: CASSSLGTGASEQYF
J gene: TRBJ2-5; D gene: NA; V gene: TRBV5-1; clone size: NA; CDR3 DNA: TGCGCCAGCAGCTTGGACTGGGGGCGAGAGACCCAGTACTTC; CDR3 protein: CASSLDWGRETQYF